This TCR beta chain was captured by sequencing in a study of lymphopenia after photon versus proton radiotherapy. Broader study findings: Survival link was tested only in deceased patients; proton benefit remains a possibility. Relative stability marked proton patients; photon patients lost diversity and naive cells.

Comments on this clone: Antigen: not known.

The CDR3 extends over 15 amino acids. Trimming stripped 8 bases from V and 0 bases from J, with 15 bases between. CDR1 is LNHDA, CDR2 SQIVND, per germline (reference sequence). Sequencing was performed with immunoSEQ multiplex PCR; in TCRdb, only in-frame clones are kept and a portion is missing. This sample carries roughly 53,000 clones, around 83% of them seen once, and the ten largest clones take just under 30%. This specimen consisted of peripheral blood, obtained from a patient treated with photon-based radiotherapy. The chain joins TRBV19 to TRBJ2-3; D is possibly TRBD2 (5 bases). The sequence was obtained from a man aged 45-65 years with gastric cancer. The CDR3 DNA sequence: TGTGCCAGTCGGGGTAGCGCGACTAGCACAGATACGCAGTATTTT. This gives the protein CASRGSATSTDTQYF. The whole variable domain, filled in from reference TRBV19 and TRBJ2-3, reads DGGITQSPKYLFRKEGQNVTLSCEQNLNHDAMYWYRQDPGQGLRLIYYSQIVNDFQKGDIAEGYSVSREKKESFPLTVTSAQKNPTAFYLCASRGSATSTDTQYFGPGTRLTVL.